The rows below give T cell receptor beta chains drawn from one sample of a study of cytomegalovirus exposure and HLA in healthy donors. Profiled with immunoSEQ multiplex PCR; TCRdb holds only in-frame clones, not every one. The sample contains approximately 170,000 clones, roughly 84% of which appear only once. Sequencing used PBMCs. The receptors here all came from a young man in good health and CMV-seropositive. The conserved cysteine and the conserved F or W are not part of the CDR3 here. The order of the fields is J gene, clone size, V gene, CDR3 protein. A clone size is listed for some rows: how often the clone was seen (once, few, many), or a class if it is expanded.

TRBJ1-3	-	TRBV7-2	ASSLRDNKNTIY
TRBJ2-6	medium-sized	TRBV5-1	ASRDRERSGANVLT
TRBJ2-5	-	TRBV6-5	ASSRTSSGETQY
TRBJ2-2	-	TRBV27	ASSPDRGFTGELF
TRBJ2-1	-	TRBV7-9	ASSLTLAEEQF
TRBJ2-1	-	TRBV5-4	ASSLGGKRGDEQF
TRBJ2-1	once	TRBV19	ASSIAVYNEQF
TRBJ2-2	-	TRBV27	ASSLVGRTHTGELF
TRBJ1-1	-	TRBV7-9	SSSLDGGLREAF
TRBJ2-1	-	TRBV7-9	ASSHVAGGNNEQF
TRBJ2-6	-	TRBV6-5	ASSYRQGFGADVLT
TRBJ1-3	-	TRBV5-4	ASSLQGTGNTIY
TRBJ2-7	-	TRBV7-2	ASSLGTSGITYEQY
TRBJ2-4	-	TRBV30	AWSVGFSGAKNIQY
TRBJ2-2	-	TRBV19	ASGGLAGVSGELF
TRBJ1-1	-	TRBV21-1	ASSRGLRHTEAF
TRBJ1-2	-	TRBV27	ASSLSPGNYGYT
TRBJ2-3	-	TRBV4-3	ASSQDSGGAADTQY
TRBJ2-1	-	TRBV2	ASSDWARIKKRESNEQF
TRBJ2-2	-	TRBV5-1	ASRFGANTGELF
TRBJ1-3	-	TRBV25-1	ASSLGHFSSGNTIY
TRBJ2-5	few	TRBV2	ASSDGGVFGAETQY
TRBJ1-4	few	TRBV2	ASSGGSYPF
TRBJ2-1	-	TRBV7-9	ASSLKSRWESSYNEQF
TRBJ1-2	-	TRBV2	ASTDRANYGYT
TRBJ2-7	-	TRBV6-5	ASSYKVREVAGTN
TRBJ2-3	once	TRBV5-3	ARSLGVDGTDTQY
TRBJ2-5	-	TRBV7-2	ASSSVGGGETQY
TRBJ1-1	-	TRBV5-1	ASSLDTGVTEAF
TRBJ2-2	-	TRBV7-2	ASSPRLAGDPGELF
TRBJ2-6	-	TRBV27	ASTTKGRGQIRFGANVLT
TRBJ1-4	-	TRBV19	ASSMEDGWGLQEKLF